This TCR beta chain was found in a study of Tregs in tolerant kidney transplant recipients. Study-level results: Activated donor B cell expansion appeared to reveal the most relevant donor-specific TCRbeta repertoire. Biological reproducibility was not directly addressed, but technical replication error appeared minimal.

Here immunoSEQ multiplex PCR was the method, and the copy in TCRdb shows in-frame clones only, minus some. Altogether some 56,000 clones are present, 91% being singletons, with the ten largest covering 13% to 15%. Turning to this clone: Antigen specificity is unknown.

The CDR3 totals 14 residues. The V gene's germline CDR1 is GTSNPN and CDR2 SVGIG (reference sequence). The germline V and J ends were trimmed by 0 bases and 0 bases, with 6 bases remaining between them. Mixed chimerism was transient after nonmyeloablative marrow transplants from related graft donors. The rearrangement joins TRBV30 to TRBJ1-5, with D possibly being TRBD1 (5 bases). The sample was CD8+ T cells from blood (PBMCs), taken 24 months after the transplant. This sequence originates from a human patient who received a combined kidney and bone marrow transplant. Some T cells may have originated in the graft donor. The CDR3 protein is CAWSVGHSNQPQHF. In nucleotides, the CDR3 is TGTGCCTGGAGTGTAGGACATAGCAATCAGCCCCAGCATTTT.